This T cell receptor (beta chain) was captured in a study of cytomegalovirus exposure and HLA in healthy donors. About the research overall: From 150 million to 200 million T cells, an earlier analysis saw roughly 120 million unique TCR beta sequences.

To note about this clone: Its antigen is not identified.

Study findings and constraints: Reportedly, TCR beta sequences accurately predicted HLA-A and HLA-B alleles in most subjects. The investigators catalogued some 150 TCR beta chains as cytomegalovirus-associated.

The CDR3 sequence is 15 residues long. Germline V gene lookup returns CDR1 SGHDN and CDR2 FVKESK. V dropped 4 bases and J dropped 13 bases, with 20 bases sitting between them. 60 Vbeta and 13 Jbeta primers were used in PCR. Repertoires were generated with immunoSEQ multiplex PCR, while TCRdb's copy carries only in-frame clones and drops some. The repertoire includes roughly 73,000 clones, roughly 84% of them detected once, and 2.4% sits in the top ten. The source material was PBMCs. This TCR was sampled from a woman aged 45-60 years in good health and CMV-seronegative. V gene TRBV14 combines with J gene TRBJ1-6, with D possibly being TRBD1 (5 bases). CDR3 sequence (DNA): TGTGCCAGCAGCCCCGATTGGGGGGGAGGTTCGCCCCTCCACTTT. It yields the protein CASSPDWGGGSPLHF.